This TCR beta chain was identified in a study of PD-L1 blockade in urothelial cancer. Germline assignment: CDR1 MNHNS and CDR2 SASEGT. The CDR3 contains 15 residues. Turning to this clone: An end of the junction does not agree with germline; a read error may underlie this.

The data were produced by immunoSEQ multiplex PCR, yet TCRdb's version contains in-frame clones alone and is incomplete. The data contain 85,000 to 90,000 clones, roughly 84% of them singletons. The time point denotes: pretreatment peripheral blood. It was locally advanced or metastatic urothelial carcinoma that patients had. This specimen was PBMCs, taken around atezolizumab (anti-PD-L1) treatment. The rearrangement uses TRBV6-1 and TRBJ2-7; 11 bases match TRBD1. The receptor was isolated from a man between 60 and 75 years old with urothelial cancer. The CDR3 loop reads CAISESQDRGHEQYF. For the CDR3, the DNA is TGTGCCATCAGTGAGTCCCAGGACAGGGGGCACGAGCAGTACTTC.